This is a list of T cell receptor beta chains from one sample in a study of T cells after yellow fever vaccination. TCRdb passed the 5' RACE reads through MiXCR, listing each CDR3 protein once. The sample yields over 300,000 distinct CDR3 sequences, roughly 4% seen once. Specimen: PBMCs, collected 5 days after the yellow fever booster vaccination. The source is a man younger than 35 who received the YFV17D yellow fever vaccine. CDR3s include the opening cysteine and the closing phenylalanine or tryptophan. Fields, in order: CDR3 length, clone size, D gene, J gene, V gene, CDR3 protein, CDR3 DNA. A D gene is named only where the DNA matches it firmly. Size is omitted from some rows. Given values are once, few, many or a class for expanded clones.

>13|many|.|TRBJ1-4|TRBV5-1
CASGWASGEKLFF
TGCGCCAGCGGTTGGGCTAGTGGGGAAAAACTGTTTTTT
>16|.|.|TRBJ2-6|TRBV6-5
CASSIRPGQGANVLTF
TGTGCCAGCAGTATCCGACCGGGGCAGGGGGCCAACGTCCTGACTTTC
>15|many|TRBD1|TRBJ1-2|TRBV6-5
CASRPGQGSNYGYTF
TGTGCCAGCAGGCCGGGACAGGGGTCTAACTATGGCTACACCTTC
>17|few|TRBD1|TRBJ2-1|TRBV12-5
CASGLGIGTGKGNEQFF
TGTGCTAGTGGTTTGGGAATCGGGACAGGTAAAGGGAATGAGCAGTTCTTC
>17|many|TRBD1|TRBJ1-4|TRBV6-5
CASSYFPQGGGDEKLFF
TGTGCCAGCAGTTACTTTCCCCAGGGGGGGGGGGATGAAAAACTGTTTTTT
>13|.|.|TRBJ2-7|TRBV5-1
CASSYGHNHEQYF
TGCGCCAGCAGCTATGGACACAACCACGAGCAGTACTTC
>16|few|.|TRBJ1-1|TRBV27
CASSFGPLWQNTEAFF
TGTGCCAGCAGTTTTGGCCCTTTGTGGCAGAACACTGAAGCTTTCTTT
>12|.|.|TRBJ1-1|TRBV28
CASSSGVKEAFF
TGTGCCAGCAGTTCGGGAGTGAAAGAAGCTTTCTTT
>14|.|.|TRBJ2-5|TRBV20-1
CSARRQGHVETQYF
TGCAGTGCTAGGCGGCAGGGACACGTAGAGACCCAGTACTTC
>14|.|TRBD1|TRBJ1-2|TRBV7-8
CASSLGQPGGGYTF
TGTGCCAGCAGCTTGGGACAGCCGGGTGGAGGCTACACCTTC
>15|.|TRBD1|TRBJ1-2|TRBV2
CATGGQGFGSYGYTF
TGTGCCACGGGGGGACAGGGATTTGGTAGCTATGGCTACACCTTC
>13|many|.|TRBJ2-5|TRBV11-2
CASSLGRQETQYF
TGCGCCAGCAGCCTGGGACGGCAGGAGACCCAGTACTTC
>14|few|.|TRBJ2-1|TRBV20-1
CSARSSGGLNEQFF
TGCAGTGCTAGATCTAGTGGGGGGCTGAATGAGCAGTTCTTC
>16|.|TRBD2|TRBJ2-4|TRBV5-1
CASSLVAGEAKNIQYF
TGCGCCAGCAGCTTGGTAGCGGGGGAAGCCAAAAACATTCAGTACTTC
>15|.|.|TRBJ2-1|TRBV23-1
CASSKSGPWNNEQFF
TGCGCCAGCAGTAAGAGCGGGCCGTGGAACAATGAGCAGTTCTTC
>15|.|.|TRBJ1-1|TRBV18
CASSPPRGGGTEAFF
TGTGCCAGCTCACCGCCGCGAGGAGGGGGCACTGAAGCTTTCTTT
>13|many|.|TRBJ2-1|TRBV29-1
CSVWGGAGNEQFF
TGCAGCGTTTGGGGGGGGGCAGGCAATGAGCAGTTCTTC
>16|.|TRBD1|TRBJ1-2|TRBV5-4
CASSLEGWDRNYGYTF
TGTGCCAGCAGCTTGGAAGGGTGGGACAGGAACTATGGCTACACCTTC
>14|.|.|TRBJ2-1|TRBV30
CAWSSSSERNEQFF
TGTGCCTGGTCCTCGAGTAGCGAACGGAATGAGCAGTTCTTC